This TCR beta chain was profiled in a study of persistence of HIV-infected CD4 T cells. The stimulus was an HIV-1 Gag 15-mer peptide pool, around 1.1 ug/peptide/mL. Memory cells lacking CD40L and CD69 with high CD45RO were sorted. Sequencing used immunoSEQ version 4 in survey mode. Produced via immunoSEQ multiplex PCR; TCRdb's table is partial and in-frame only. The repertoire has over 30,000 clones, around four fifths of them found once; the top ten carry around 1%. A word on this clone: The antigen is undetermined.

The CDR3 consists of 18 residues. The chain uses TRBV21-1 and TRBJ2-5; TRBD2, the table's D call, lacks a check against the DNA. TRBV21-1 represents a pseudogene. The clonotype originates from an adult with HIV. The donor label of this sample is uncertain. The source was cultured CD4+ T cells from PBMCs, collected from a patient who received antiretroviral therapy. The CDR3 protein is CASSKRLAGGIGQETQYF. The CDR3 bases are TGTGCCAGCAGCAAACGACTAGCGGGGGGCATCGGTCAAGAGACCCAGTACTTC.